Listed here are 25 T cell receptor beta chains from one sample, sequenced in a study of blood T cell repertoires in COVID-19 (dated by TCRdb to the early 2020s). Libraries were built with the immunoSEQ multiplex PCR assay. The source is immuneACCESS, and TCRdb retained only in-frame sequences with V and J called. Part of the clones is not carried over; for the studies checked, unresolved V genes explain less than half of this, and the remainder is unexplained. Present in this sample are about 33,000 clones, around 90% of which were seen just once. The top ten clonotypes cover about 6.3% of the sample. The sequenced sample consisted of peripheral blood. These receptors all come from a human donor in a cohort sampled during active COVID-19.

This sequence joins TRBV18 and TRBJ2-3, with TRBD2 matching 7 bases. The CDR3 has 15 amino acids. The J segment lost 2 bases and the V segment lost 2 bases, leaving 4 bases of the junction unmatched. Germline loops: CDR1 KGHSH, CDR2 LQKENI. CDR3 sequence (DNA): TGTGCCAGCTCACCAGGGCTAGCGGCCACAGATACGCAGTATTTT. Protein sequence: CASSPGLAATDTQYF.

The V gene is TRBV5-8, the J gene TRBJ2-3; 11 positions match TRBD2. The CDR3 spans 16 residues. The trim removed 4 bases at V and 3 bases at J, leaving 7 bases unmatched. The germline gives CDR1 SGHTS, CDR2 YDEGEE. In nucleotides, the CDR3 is TGTGCCAGCAGCCGACGACTAGCGGGGTCTACAGATACGCAGTATTTT. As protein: CASSRRLAGSTDTQYF.

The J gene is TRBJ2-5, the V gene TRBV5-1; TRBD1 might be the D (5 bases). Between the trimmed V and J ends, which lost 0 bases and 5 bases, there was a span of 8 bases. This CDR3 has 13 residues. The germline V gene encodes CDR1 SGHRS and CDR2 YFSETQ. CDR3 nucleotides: TGCGCCAGCAGCTTGGGGGGCGCCGAGACCCAGTACTTC. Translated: CASSLGGAETQYF.

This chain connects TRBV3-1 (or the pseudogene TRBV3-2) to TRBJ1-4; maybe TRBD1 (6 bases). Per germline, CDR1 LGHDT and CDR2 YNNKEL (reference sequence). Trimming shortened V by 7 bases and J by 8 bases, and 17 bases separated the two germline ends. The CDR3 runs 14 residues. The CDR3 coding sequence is TGTGCCAGCACGGGGGAGGGGGTATCCGAAAAACTGTTTTTT. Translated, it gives CASTGEGVSEKLFF.

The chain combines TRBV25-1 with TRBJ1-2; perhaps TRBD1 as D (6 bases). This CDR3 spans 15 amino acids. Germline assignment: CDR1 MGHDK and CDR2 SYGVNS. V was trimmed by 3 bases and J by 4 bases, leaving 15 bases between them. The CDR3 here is CASSDGRGVGYGYTF. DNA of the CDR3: TGTGCCAGCAGTGACGGGAGGGGGGTCGGCTATGGCTACACCTTC.

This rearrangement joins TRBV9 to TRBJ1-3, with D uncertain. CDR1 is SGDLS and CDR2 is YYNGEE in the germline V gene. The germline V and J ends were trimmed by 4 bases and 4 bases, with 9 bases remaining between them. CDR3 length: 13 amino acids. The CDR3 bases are TGTGCCAGCAGCTCAGCGGGAGGAAACACCATATATTTT. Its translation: CASSSAGGNTIYF.

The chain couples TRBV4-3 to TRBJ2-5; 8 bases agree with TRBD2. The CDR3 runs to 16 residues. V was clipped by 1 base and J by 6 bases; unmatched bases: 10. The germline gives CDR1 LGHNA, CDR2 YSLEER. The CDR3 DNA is TGCGCCAGCAGCCAAGCCCCCACGGGAGGGTCGAAGACCCAGTACTTC. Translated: CASSQAPTGGSKTQYF.

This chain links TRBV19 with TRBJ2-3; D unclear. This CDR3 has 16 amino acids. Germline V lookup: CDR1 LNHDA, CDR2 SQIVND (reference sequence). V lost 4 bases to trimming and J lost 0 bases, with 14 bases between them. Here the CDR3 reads CASSTLQLGSTDTQYF. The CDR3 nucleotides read TGTGCCAGTAGTACCCTCCAGCTAGGTAGCACAGATACGCAGTATTTT.

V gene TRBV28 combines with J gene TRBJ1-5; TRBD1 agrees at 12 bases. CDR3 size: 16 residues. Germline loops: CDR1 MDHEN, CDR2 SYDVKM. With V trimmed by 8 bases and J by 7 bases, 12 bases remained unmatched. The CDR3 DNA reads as TGTGCCAGCCGGGACAGGGGGCGGGAGGGATTACAGCCCCAGCATTTT. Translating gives CASRDRGREGLQPQHF.

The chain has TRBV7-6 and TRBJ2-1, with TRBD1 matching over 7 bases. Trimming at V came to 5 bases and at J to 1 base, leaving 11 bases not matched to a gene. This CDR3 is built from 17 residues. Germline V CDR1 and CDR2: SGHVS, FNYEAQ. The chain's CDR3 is CASSQSTGVRSYNEQFF. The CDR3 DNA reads TGTGCCAGCAGCCAATCTACAGGGGTACGTTCCTACAATGAGCAGTTCTTC.

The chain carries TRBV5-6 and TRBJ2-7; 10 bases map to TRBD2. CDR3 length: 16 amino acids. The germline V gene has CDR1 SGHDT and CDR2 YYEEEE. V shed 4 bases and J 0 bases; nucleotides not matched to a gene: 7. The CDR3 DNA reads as TGTGCCAGCAGCCGAATCCGGACTAGCGGCTCCTACGAGCAGTACTTC. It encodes CASSRIRTSGSYEQYF.

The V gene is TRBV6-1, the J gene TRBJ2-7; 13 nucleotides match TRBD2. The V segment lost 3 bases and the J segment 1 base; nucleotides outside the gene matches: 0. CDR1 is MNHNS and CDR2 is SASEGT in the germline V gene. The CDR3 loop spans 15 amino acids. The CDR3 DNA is TGTGCCAGCAGTGAGGGACTAGCGGGGTCCTACGAGCAGTACTTC. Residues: CASSEGLAGSYEQYF.

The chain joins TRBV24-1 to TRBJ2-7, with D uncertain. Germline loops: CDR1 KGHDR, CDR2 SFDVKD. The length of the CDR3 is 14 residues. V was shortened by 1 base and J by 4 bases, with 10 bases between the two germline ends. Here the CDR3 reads CATSDLQQPYEQYF. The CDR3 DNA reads TGTGCCACCAGTGATTTACAGCAGCCTTACGAGCAGTACTTC.

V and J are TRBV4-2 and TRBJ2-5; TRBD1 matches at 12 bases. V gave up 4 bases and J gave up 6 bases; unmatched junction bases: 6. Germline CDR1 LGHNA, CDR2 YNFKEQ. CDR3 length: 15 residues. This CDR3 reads CASSPPGQGAQTQYF. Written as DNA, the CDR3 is TGTGCCAGCAGCCCACCGGGACAGGGGGCACAGACCCAGTACTTC.

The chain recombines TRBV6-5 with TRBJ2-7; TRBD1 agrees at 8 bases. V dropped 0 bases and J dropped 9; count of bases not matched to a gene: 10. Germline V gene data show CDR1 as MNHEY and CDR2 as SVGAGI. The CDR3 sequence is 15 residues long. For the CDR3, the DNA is TGTGCCAGCAGTTACTCAGGACAGGGCCAGGGGGGGCAGTACTTC. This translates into CASSYSGQGQGGQYF.

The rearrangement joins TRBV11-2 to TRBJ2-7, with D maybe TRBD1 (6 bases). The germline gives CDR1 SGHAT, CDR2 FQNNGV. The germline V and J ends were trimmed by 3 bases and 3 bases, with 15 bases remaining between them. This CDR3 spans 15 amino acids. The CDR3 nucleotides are TGTGCCAGCAGCTTGGACAGTTCAATATACTACGAGCAGTACTTC. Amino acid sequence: CASSLDSSIYYEQYF.

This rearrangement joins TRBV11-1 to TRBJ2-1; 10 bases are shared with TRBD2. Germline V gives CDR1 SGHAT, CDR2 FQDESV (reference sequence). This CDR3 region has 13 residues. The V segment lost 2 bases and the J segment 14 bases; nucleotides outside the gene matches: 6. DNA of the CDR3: TGTGCCAGCAGCTTACATAATCTAGCGGGGGAGTTCTTC. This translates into CASSLHNLAGEFF. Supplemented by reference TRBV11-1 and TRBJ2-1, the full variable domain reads EAEVAQSPRYKITEKSQAVAFWCDPISGHATLYWYRQILGQGPELLVQFQDESVVDDSQLPKDRFSAERLKGVDSTLKIQPAELGDSAMYLCASSLHNLAGEFFGPGTRLTVL.

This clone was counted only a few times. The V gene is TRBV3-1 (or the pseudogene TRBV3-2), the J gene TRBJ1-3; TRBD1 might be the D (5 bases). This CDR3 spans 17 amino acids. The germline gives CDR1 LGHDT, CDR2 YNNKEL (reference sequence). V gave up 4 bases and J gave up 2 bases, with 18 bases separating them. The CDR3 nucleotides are TGTGCCAGCAGCCTTATCAGAGGCAGGGATACTGGAAACACCATATATTTT. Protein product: CASSLIRGRDTGNTIYF.

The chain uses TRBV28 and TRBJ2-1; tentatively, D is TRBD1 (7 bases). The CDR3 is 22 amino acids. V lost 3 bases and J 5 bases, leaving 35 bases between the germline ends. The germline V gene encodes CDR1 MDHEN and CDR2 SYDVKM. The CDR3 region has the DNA TGTGCCAGCAGTTTTTCTCTTAACAGGGGCCGCATTCGCGGGGAACAAAACAATGAGCAGTTCTTC. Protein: CASSFSLNRGRIRGEQNNEQFF.

The CDR3 reads CASSLPRDSLYF. The CDR3 nucleotides read TGCGCCAGCAGCTTACCTCGGGACTCACTGTATTTT. The chain uses TRBV5-1 and TRBJ2-3, with D perhaps TRBD2 (6 bases). Trimming removed 2 bases from V and 14 bases from J, with 15 bases in between. Germline lookup yields CDR1 SGHRS and CDR2 YFSETQ. CDR3 length equals 12 residues. The full variable domain, with the rest looked up from reference TRBV5-1 and TRBJ2-3, is KAGVTQTPRYLIKTRGQQVTLSCSPISGHRSVSWYQQTPGQGLQFLFEYFSETQRNKGNFPGRFSGRQFSNSRSEMNVSTLELGDSALYLCASSLPRDSLYFGPGTRLTVL.

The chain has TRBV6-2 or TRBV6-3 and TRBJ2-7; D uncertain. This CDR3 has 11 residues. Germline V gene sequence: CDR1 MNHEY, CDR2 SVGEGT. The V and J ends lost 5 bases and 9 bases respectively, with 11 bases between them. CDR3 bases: TGTGCCAGCAGTCCACCCCCTAGGCAGTACTTC. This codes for CASSPPPRQYF.

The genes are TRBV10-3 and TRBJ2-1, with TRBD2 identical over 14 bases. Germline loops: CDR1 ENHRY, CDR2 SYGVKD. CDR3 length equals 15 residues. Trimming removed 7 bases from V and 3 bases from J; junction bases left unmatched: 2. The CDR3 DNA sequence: TGTGCCATCACCGGGACTAGCGGGGGCTACAATGAGCAGTTCTTC. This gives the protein CAITGTSGGYNEQFF.

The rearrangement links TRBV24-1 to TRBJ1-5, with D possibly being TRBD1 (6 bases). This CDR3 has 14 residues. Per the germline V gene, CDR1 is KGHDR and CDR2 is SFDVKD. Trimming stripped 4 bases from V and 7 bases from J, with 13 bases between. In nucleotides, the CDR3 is TGTGCCACCAGTGACAGGGGAGATAGACAGCCCCAGCATTTT. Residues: CATSDRGDRQPQHF.

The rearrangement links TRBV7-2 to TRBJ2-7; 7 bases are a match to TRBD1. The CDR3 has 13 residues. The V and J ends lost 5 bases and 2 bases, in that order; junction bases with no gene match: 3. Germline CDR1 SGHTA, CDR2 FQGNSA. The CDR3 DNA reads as TGTGCCAGCAGCCGGGACAGAGCCTACGAGCAGTACTTC. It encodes CASSRDRAYEQYF.

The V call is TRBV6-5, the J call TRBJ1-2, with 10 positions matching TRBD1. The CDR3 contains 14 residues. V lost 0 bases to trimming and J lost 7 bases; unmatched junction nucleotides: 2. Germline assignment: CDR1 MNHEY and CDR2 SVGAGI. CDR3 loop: CASSYSTGGRGYTF. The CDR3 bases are TGTGCCAGCAGTTACTCGACAGGGGGCCGTGGCTACACCTTC.